The source of this T cell receptor beta chain is a study of blood T cell repertoires in COVID-19. Study context: Spain, Italy and the United States supplied samples that represented acute and convalescent COVID-19. T cells, B-cell-depleted T cells, or PBMCs provided the cDNA or gDNA that served as material.

Notes on this clone: At one boundary the junction diverges from the germline segment, which might be a read error.

Authors' methods: Estimates of nucleated cell counts were drawn from the amplification of reference gene primers. This table comes from immunoSEQ multiplex PCR, and its TCRdb copy is limited to in-frame clones, with some not included. For V, J and clone size, that table is used; D and trimming come from the DNA. The table includes around 220,000 clones, under 90% detected once. Seattle-derived patients entered the study during active infection and were followed longitudinally. Germline values: CDR1 LNHDA, CDR2 SQIVND (reference sequence). The CDR3 is made up of 16 amino acids. This rearrangement joins TRBV19 to TRBJ2-3, with 11 bases lining up with TRBD2. The sample taken for sequencing was peripheral blood. This TCR came from an elderly woman with COVID-19, enrolled during active disease. The CDR3 DNA reads as TGTGCCAGTAGTATCTTAACTAGCGGGAGCAGAGATACGCAGTATTTT. This codes for CASSILTSGSRDTQYF.